This entry describes one T cell receptor beta chain. This receptor's antigen is unknown. The input lacks base qualities; no much larger clone sits a single base away. Between the V and J ends, shortened by 0 bases and 1 base respectively, the junction contains 7 bases. Including the terminal cysteine and phenylalanine, the CDR3 comprises 14 residues. The sequence is cut down to CDR3 DNA, 42 bases in frame from base 1. Based on the germline V gene (reference sequence), the CDR1 and CDR2 sequences are SGHNT and YYREEE. RNA was extracted using the RNeasy kit, and about 0.45 to 1 ug of the RNA was reverse transcribed with random hexamers. The immunoSEQ multiplex PCR assay, covering 54 Vbeta and 13 Jbeta segments, was used to amplify TCR beta CDR3 regions. PCR amplification bias was corrected using a synthetic template baseline for primer optimization and computational correction. Per the authors' processing: Only productive sequences were kept, with reads annotated to V, D and J genes according to IMGT and analyzed in immunoSEQ Analyzer. Clonality was computed as one minus Shannon entropy normalized by log2 of the number of productive unique sequences. Public and private clones were assessed among the 100 most prevalent clones of each patient and control. A clone was defined as Susac-specific if it was absent from the healthy and MS cohorts, from roughly 990 published viral clones and from other ImmuneACCESS disease sequences. TCRdb's own reprocessing of the public reads used fastp at Q25 and MiXCR and kept productive beta chains. Here each entry gathers all rows of one CDR3 protein and keeps the most common genes and DNA. For this entry, the V and J calls and clone size follow TCRdb and not the study's own pipeline. The sample table shows around 180,000 distinct CDR3 sequences, and approximately 94% are seen once. The ten largest clonotypes hold 0.093% of the sample.

This sample was included in a study of CD8 T cells in Susac syndrome (dated by TCRdb to about 2019). Study-level background: Repertoire sequencing was used to test whether CD8+ T cell activation and differentiation in Susac syndrome was antigen driven. The study at large found these results: The number of individuals in the TCR sequencing and HLA analysis was recognized as being relatively small.

High-throughput TCR beta sequencing profiled peripheral blood CD8+ and CD4+ T cells from healthy donors, Susac syndrome patients and multiple sclerosis patients. Multiple sclerosis controls were treatment-naive patients with stable or active relapsing-remitting disease fulfilling revised McDonald criteria. Bulk CD8+ and CD4+ T cells were purified magnetically by negative isolation, whereas CD8+ TEMRA cells were enriched by FACS. Blood was drawn into EDTA tubes, processed within 24 hours, and PBMCs were isolated by density gradient centrifugation. PBMCs intended for TCR sequencing were cryopreserved in liquid nitrogen and thawed later in a water bath at 37 degrees C. Purity of sorted or isolated CD4+, CD8+ and CD8+ TEMRA cells was at least 90%.

This sequence originates from a human donor with multiple sclerosis. The chain uses TRBV5-4 and TRBJ1-1; the D gene identity is not certain. Sequencing input: CD4+ T cells from PBMCs. The CDR3 loop reads CASSLVDQNTEAFF. The DNA reads as follows: TGTGCCAGCAGCTTGGTGGACCAGAACACTGAAGCTTTCTTT.